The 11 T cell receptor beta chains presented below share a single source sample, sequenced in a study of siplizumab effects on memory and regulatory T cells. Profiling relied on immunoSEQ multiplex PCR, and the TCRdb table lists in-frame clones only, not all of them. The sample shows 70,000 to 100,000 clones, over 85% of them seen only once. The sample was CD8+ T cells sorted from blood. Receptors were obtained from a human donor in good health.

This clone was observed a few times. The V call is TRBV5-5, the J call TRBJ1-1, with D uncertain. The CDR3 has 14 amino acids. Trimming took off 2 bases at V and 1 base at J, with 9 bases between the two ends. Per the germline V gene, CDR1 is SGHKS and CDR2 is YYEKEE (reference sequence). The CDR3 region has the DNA TGTGCCAGCAGCTTTCTCCCTTGGAACACTGAAGCTTTCTTT. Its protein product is CASSFLPWNTEAFF.

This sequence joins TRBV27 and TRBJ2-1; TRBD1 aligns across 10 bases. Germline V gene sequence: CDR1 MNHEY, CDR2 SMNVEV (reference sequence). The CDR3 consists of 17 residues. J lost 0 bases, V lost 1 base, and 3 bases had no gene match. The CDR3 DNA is TGTGCCAGCAGTTTATTGGGGACAGGGGACTCCTACAATGAGCAGTTCTTC. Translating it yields CASSLLGTGDSYNEQFF.

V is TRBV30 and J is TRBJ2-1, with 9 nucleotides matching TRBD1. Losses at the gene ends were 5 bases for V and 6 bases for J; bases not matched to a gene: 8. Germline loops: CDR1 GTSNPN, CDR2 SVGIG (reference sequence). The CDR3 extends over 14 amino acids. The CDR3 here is CAWETGQGSNEQFF. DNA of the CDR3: TGTGCCTGGGAAACGGGACAGGGCAGCAATGAGCAGTTCTTC.

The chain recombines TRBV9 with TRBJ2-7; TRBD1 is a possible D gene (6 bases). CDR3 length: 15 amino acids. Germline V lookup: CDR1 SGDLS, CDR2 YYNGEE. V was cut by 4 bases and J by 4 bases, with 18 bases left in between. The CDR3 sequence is CASSLFPGHDYEQYF. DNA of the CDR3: TGTGCCAGCAGCCTTTTCCCGGGACACGATTACGAGCAGTACTTC.

CDR3 DNA sequence: TGTGCCAGCAGCTCCTATGGGACAGGGGGGTCCTACGAGCAGTACTTC. Its translation: CASSSYGTGGSYEQYF. The chain recombines TRBV13 with TRBJ2-7, with TRBD1 matching 11 bases. V lost 4 bases to trimming and J lost 1 base; unmatched junction nucleotides: 6. The length of the CDR3 is 16 residues. Looked up from germline, CDR1 is PRHDT and CDR2 is FYEKMQ (reference sequence).

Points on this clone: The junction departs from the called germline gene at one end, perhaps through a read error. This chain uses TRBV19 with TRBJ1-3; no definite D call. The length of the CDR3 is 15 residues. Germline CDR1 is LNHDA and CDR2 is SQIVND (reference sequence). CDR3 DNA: TGCCCCAAGTCCCCCTTGGTGGCTTGGGGAAACACCATATATTTT. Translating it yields CPKSPLVAWGNTIYF.

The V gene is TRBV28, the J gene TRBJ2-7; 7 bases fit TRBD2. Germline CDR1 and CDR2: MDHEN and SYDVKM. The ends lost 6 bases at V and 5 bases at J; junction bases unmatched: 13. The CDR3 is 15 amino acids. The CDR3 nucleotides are TGTGCCAGCAGACCCAGCGGCGGGGGATGGCACGAGCAGTACTTC. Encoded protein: CASRPSGGGWHEQYF.

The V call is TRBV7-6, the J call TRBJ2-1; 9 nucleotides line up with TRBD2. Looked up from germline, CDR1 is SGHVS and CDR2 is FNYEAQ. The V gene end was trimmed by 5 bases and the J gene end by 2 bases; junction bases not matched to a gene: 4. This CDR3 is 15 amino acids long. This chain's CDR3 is CASSPASGTYNEQFF. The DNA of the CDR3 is TGTGCCAGCAGCCCAGCTAGCGGGACCTACAATGAGCAGTTCTTC.

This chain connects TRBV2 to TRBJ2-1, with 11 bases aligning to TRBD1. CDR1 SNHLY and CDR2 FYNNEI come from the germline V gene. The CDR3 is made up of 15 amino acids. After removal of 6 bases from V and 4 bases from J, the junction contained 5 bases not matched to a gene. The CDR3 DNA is TGTGCCAGCAGCGGGGGACAGGGGGAGTACAATGAGCAGTTCTTC. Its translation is CASSGGQGEYNEQFF.

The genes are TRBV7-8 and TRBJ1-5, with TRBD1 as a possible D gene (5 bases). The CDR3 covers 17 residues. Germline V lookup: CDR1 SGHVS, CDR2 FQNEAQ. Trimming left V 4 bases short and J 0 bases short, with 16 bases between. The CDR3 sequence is CASSSGPPGYSNQPQHF. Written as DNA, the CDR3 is TGTGCCAGCAGCTCAGGGCCTCCGGGCTATAGCAATCAGCCCCAGCATTTT.

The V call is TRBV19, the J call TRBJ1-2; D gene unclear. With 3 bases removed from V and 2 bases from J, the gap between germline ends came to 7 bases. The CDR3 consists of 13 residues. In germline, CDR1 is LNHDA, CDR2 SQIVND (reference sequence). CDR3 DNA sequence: TGTGCCAGTAGTATTTCAAGGAACTATGGCTACACCTTC. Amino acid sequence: CASSISRNYGYTF.